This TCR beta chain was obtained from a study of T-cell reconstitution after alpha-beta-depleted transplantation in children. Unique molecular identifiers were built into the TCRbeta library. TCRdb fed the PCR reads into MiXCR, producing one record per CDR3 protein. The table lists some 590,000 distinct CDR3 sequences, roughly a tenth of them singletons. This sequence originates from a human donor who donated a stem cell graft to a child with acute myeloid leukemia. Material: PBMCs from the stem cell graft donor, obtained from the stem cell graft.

As DNA, the CDR3 is TGTGCCAGCAGAGGGGGGCCCGTATCCAATGAGCAGTTCTTC. Translating gives CASRGGPVSNEQFF. The chain links TRBV7-3 to TRBJ2-1; the D gene could be TRBD1 or TRBD2 (6 bases each). The CDR3 totals 14 residues. The ends were cut back, 6 bases at V and 6 bases at J, with 15 bases in the middle. The germline gives CDR1 SGHTA, CDR2 FQGTGA.